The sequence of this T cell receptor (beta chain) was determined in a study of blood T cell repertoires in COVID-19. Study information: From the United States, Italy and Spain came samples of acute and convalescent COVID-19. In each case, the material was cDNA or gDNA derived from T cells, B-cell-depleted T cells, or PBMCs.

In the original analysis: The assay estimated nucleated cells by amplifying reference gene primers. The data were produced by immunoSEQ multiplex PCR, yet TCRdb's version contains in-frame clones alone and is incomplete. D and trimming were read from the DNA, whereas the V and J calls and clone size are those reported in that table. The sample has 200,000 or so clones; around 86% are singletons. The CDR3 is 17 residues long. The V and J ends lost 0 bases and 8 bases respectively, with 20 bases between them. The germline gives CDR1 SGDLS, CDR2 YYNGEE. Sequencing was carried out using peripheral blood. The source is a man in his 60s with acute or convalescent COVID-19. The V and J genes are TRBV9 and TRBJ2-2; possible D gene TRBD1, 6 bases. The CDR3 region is CASSVVGTGMAEGELFF. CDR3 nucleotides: TGTGCCAGCAGCGTAGTGGGAACAGGGATGGCCGAGGGGGAGCTGTTTTTT.